This T cell receptor (beta chain) was identified in a study of vaccination and CD4 T cells after COVID-19. Study as a whole: Post-COVID draws came a median roughly 100 days after diagnosis (range 35 to 161). The cells were exposed to overlapping spike peptides originating from SARS-CoV-2, HCoV-NL63, HCoV-OC43 and HCoV-229E for stimulation.

With respect to this clonotype: Its matching antigen is unknown.

The Oncomine TCR Beta short-read assay was applied to DNA of cultured CD4+ T cells. Using its own MiXCR run on the PCR reads, TCRdb lists one record per CDR3 protein. This table holds about 12,000 distinct CDR3 sequences, around 58% found once. The treatment is: roughly 10-day PBMC culture with coronavirus spike peptide pools or control peptides (ViraFEST assay). Trimming at V came to 6 bases and at J to 1 base, leaving 18 bases not matched to a gene. The germline V gene has CDR1 MNHNS and CDR2 SASEGT. The CDR3 runs 18 residues. Overall study findings and caveats: The median proportion of reactive clones detected only post-vaccination in convalescent patients was 85% to 90%. Nearly all convalescent vaccine-specific clones, 304 of 307, recognized only SARS-CoV-2 spike.

The J gene is TRBJ2-7, the V gene TRBV6-1; 7 bases line up with TRBD1. The sample taken for sequencing was CD4+ T cells from blood, cultured in vitro. This TCR derives from a human donor who had recovered from COVID-19. CDR3 amino acids: CASSRERAGRGFSYEQYF. The CDR3, as DNA: TGTGCCAGCAGCCGGGAAAGAGCCGGCAGGGGGTTTTCCTACGAGCAGTACTTC.